Listed below are T cell receptor beta chains from one sample, sequenced in a study of cytomegalovirus exposure and HLA in healthy donors. Sequencing was performed with immunoSEQ multiplex PCR; in TCRdb, only in-frame clones are kept and a portion is missing. The sample comprises around 120,000 clones, approximately 79% of which are singletons, and roughly 15% rests with the top ten. The material sequenced was PBMCs. Receptors originate from a man aged 45-65 years in good health and CMV-seropositive. Both conserved end residues are part of each CDR3. A D gene is named only where the DNA matches it firmly. The listing skips clone size in some rows; elsewhere it reads once, few, many or a size class.

V	J	size	D	CDR3
TRBV5-4	TRBJ2-5	NA	TRBD1	CASRGQGGETQYF
TRBV13	TRBJ2-7	NA	TRBD1	CASSFDRGYEQYF
TRBV19	TRBJ1-1	NA	TRBD1	CASSMANRGEAFF
TRBV7-2	TRBJ2-7	NA	TRBD1	CASSSTGFYEQYF
TRBV7-2	TRBJ2-7	NA	NA	CASSLFRVDEQYF
TRBV6-1	TRBJ2-3	NA	NA	CASRLAQGDTQYF
TRBV11-2	TRBJ2-7	NA	TRBD1	CASSLFGQGALEQYF
TRBV27	TRBJ1-2	few	NA	CASRPGGGYGYTF
TRBV7-9	TRBJ2-7	NA	TRBD1	CVKAGQGRYEQYF
TRBV7-9	TRBJ2-5	NA	TRBD1	CSSSPTSARGKETQYF
TRBV2	TRBJ2-3	NA	TRBD2	CASMSSGSTTDTQYF
TRBV11-2	TRBJ2-7	NA	TRBD1	CASSFRRDSLYEQYF
TRBV5-6	TRBJ1-4	few	TRBD1	CASSGRGQGREKLFF
TRBV28	TRBJ1-2	NA	NA	CASSLHREQFYGYTF
TRBV28	TRBJ1-2	NA	NA	CASSLVLWEINYGYTF
TRBV5-1	TRBJ2-3	NA	TRBD2	CASSLGASGPTDTQYF